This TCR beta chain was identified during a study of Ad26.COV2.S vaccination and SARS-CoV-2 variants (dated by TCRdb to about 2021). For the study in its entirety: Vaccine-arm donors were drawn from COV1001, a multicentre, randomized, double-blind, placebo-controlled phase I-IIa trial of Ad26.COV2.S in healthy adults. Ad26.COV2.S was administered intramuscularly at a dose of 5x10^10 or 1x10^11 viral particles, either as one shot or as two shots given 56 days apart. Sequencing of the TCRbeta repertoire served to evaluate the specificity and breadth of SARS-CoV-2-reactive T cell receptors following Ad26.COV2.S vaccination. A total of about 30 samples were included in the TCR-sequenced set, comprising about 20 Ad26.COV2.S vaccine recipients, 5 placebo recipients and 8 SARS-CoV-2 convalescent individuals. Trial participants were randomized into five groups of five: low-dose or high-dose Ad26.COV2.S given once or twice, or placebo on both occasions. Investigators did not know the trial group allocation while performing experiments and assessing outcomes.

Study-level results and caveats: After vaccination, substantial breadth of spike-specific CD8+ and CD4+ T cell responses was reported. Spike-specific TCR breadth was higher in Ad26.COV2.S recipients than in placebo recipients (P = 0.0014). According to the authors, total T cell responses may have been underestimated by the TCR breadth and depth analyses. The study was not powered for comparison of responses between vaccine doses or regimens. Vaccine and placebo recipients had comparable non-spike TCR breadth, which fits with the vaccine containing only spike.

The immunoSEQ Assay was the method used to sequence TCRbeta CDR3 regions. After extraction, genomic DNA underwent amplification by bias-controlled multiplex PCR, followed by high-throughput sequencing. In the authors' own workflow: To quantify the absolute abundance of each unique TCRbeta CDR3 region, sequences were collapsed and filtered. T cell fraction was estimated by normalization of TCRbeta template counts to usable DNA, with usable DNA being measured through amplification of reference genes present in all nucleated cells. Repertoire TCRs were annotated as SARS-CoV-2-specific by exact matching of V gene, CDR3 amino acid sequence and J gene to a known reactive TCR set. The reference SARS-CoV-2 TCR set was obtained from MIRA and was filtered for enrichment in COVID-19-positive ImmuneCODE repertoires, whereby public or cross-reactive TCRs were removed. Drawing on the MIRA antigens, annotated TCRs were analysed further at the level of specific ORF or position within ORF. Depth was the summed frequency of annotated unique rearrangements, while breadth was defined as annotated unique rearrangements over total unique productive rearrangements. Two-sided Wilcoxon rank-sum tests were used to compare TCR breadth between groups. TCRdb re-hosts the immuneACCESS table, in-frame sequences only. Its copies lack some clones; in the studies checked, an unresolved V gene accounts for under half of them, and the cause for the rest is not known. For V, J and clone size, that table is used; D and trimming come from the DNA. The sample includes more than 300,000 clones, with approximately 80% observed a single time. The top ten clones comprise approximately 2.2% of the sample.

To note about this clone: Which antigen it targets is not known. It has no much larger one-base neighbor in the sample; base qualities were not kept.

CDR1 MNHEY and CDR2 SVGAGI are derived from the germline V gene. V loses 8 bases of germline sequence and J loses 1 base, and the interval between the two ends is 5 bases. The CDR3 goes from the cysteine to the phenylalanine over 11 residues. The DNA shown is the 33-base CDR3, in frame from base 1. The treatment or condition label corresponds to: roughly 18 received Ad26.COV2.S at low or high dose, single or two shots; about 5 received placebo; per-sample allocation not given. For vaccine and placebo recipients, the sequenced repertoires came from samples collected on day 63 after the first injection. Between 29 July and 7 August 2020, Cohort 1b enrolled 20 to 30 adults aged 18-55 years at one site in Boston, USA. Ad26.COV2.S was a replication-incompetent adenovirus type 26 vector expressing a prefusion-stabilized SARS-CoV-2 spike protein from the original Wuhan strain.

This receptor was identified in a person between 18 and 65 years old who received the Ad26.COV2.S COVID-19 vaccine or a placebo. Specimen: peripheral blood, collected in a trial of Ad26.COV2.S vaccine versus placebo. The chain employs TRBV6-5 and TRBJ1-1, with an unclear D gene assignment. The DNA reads TGTGCCAGCTGGCGGAACACTGAAGCTTTCTTT. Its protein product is CASWRNTEAFF.